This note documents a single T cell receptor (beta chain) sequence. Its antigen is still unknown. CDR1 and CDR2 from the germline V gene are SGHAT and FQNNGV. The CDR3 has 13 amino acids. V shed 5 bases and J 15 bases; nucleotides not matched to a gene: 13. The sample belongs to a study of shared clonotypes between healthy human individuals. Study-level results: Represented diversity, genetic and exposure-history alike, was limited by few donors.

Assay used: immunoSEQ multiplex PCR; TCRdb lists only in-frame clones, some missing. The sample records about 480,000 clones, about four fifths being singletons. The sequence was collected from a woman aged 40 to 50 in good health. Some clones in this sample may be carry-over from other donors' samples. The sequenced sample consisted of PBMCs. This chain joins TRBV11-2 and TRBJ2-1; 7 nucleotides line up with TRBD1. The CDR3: CASSDIPGTVPFF. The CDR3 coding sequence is TGTGCCAGCAGCGATATTCCGGGGACAGTACCGTTCTTC.